This TCR beta chain was observed in a study of blood T cell repertoires in COVID-19. Overall study: Whether acute or convalescent, the COVID-19 samples came from the United States, Italy and Spain.

Study processing details: Estimation of nucleated cell counts was performed using reference gene primer amplification. Only in-frame clones appear in the TCRdb table, and some are missing; sequencing was by immunoSEQ multiplex PCR. V, J and clone size are taken as reported in that table, and D and trimming were inferred from the DNA itself. The sample has around 290,000 clones, 75% to 95% seen once. Membership in each cohort depended on participant-reported clinical history. Among Cohort 3 donors, those recovered had two negative PCRs, clearance, or symptom resolution. Trimming cost V 2 bases and J 3 bases; bases outside gene matches: 4. Germline CDR1 is MNHEY and CDR2 is SMNVEV (reference sequence). The CDR3 has 14 amino acids.

The rearrangement uses TRBV27 and TRBJ2-7; TRBD1 aligns across 7 bases. The source of this sequence is a young woman who had recovered from COVID-19. Sequencing was done on a sample of PBMCs or T cells enriched from blood (not recorded which). CDR3 bases: TGTGCCAGCAGTTTAACGGGACAGTTCTACGAGCAGTACTTC. This gives the protein CASSLTGQFYEQYF.